The clone carrying this TCR beta chain was found once. The data belong to a study of blood T cell repertoires in COVID-19. About the study: Acute and convalescent COVID-19 samples came from the United States, Italy and Spain. The analysed material was cDNA or gDNA that came from T cells, B-cell-depleted T cells, or PBMCs.

The Seattle site enrolled patients during active infection and followed them longitudinally. The germline V gene has CDR1 SGHVS and CDR2 FQNEAQ. With 5 bases removed from V and 2 bases from J, the gap between germline ends came to 13 bases. This CDR3 contains 14 residues. TCRdb's table, derived via immunoSEQ multiplex PCR, lists solely in-frame clones and lacks some. The sample lists about 170,000 clones; about 87% were seen once. This chain connects TRBV7-8 to TRBJ2-7, with unresolved D. The clonotype comes from a woman older than 75 with COVID-19, enrolled during active disease. Sequenced: peripheral blood. The CDR3 bases are TGTGCCAGCAGCCCCAGGCCTTTACCCTACGAGCAGTACTTC. Its translation: CASSPRPLPYEQYF.